A selection of T cell receptor beta chains follows, all from one sample in a study of metastatic and nonmetastatic thyroid tumors. TCRdb reassembled clones from the PCR reads with MiXCR. This repertoire shows 37,000 or so clones, roughly 16% found once; its top ten account for 3.5% to 4%. Sequenced: blood. The receptors originated from a female donor with papillary thyroid cancer or a benign thyroid nodule (not recorded which). Some clones in this sample may be carry-over from other donors' samples. Each CDR3 is given with its conserved first and last residue. A D gene is named only where the DNA matches it firmly. Clone sizes are given selectively: once, few, many, or a class where the clone is expanded.

TRBD1,TRBV4-2,few,TRBJ2-2,TGTGCCAGCAGCCAACCGGGACAGGGGGTTGTAGACACCGGGGAGCTGTTTTTT,CASSQPGQGVVDTGELFF
NA,TRBV6-2/TRBV6-3,few,TRBJ2-1,TGTGCCAGCAGTTTGAGTTGGGGTGAGCAGTTCTTC,CASSLSWGEQFF
TRBD1,TRBV5-8,once,TRBJ1-4,TGTGCCAGCAGCTTGCCGACAGGGTTGCGTGAAAAACTGTTTTTT,CASSLPTGLREKLFF
NA,TRBV28,few,TRBJ1-2,TGTGCCAGCAGTTCAAACAGTTTCGGCTACACCTTC,CASSSNSFGYTF
NA,TRBV6-2/TRBV6-3,many,TRBJ1-4,TGTGCCAGCAGTTATTACCTCCCACAGGGAGGGGATTTAAAACTGTTTTTT,CASSYYLPQGGDLKLFF
NA,TRBV30,many,TRBJ1-2,TGTGCCTGGAGTGTAACCCATGGCTACACCTTC,CAWSVTHGYTF
TRBD2,TRBV7-2,many,TRBJ2-2,TGTGCCAGCAGCTTAGTTAGCGGGAGTGGCGGGGAGCTGTTTTTT,CASSLVSGSGGELFF
NA,TRBV5-8,NA,TRBJ1-5,TGTGCCTGGAATGGGGGACCTAATCAGCCCCAGCATTTT,CAWNGGPNQPQHF
NA,TRBV6-2/TRBV6-3,NA,TRBJ1-6,TGTGCCAGCAACCTCGGGACATCCTCGTCGGGTTCACCCCTCCACTTT,CASNLGTSSSGSPLHF
NA,TRBV28,many,TRBJ1-4,TGTGCCAGCAGTTCTCGGGCAGGGGAGTCTGGTGAAAAACTGTTTTTT,CASSSRAGESGEKLFF
NA,TRBV28,many,TRBJ2-7,TGTGCCAGCAGTAACAGGGCGGGGGAGCAGTACTTC,CASSNRAGEQYF
NA,TRBV28,NA,TRBJ1-1,TGTGCCAGTGATACAATAAACACTGAAGCTTTCTTT,CASDTINTEAFF
NA,TRBV12-3/TRBV12-4,many,TRBJ1-2,TGTGCCAGCAGTTTAGGCTATGGCTACACCTTC,CASSLGYGYTF
TRBD1,TRBV5-1,many,TRBJ2-3,TGCGCCAGCAGCATCGCCGGGACAGGGGGCACAGATACGCAGTATTTT,CASSIAGTGGTDTQYF
NA,TRBV18,NA,TRBJ1-2,TGTGCCAGCTCACCGTCGGGCAGGCCGCACTATGGCTACACCTTC,CASSPSGRPHYGYTF
NA,TRBV28,many,TRBJ1-3,TGTGCCAGCAGTTTACTCCCTCCTAACGGAAACACCATATATTTT,CASSLLPPNGNTIYF
TRBD2,TRBV9,many,TRBJ2-1,TGTGCCAGCACCCCCGGGACTAGCCTGAATGAGCAGTTCTTC,CASTPGTSLNEQFF
NA,TRBV30,NA,TRBJ1-6,TGTGCCTGGAGTGTTGCAGGGCCGGACTCACCCCTCCACTTT,CAWSVAGPDSPLHF
TRBD1,TRBV7-9,NA,TRBJ2-7,TGTGCCAGCAGCGCCGGGACAGCTTACGAGCAGTACTTC,CASSAGTAYEQYF
NA,TRBV6-1,few,TRBJ2-7,TGTGCCAGCAGTGGGGGCCTCAGCTCCTACGAGCAGTACTTC,CASSGGLSSYEQYF
TRBD1,TRBV7-9,NA,TRBJ2-7,TGTGCCAGCAGCTTAGTCTGCAGGGGGCTCAACGAGCAGTACTTC,CASSLVCRGLNEQYF
NA,TRBV4-2,many,TRBJ2-2,TGTGCCAGCAGCCGAGACCTTAGCGGACCCGGCACCGGGGAGCTGTTTTTT,CASSRDLSGPGTGELFF
TRBD1,TRBV19,medium-sized,TRBJ1-2,TGTGCCAGTAGGGACAGGTACGGCTACACCTTC,CASRDRYGYTF
TRBD2,TRBV6-1,few,TRBJ2-1,TGTGCCAGCAGTGAACGAGCGGGAGTGACCAATGAGCAGTTCTTC,CASSERAGVTNEQFF
TRBD2,TRBV20-1,many,TRBJ2-1,TGCAGTGCTAGAGAACGCAACGGGGGGTGGCAGTTCTTC,CSARERNGGWQFF
TRBD1,TRBV5-1,NA,TRBJ2-1,TGCGCCGGCAGCCCGGGACAGGCTTCATGTAACAATGAGCAGTTCTTC,CAGSPGQASCNNEQFF
NA,TRBV12-3/TRBV12-4,many,TRBJ2-2,TGTGCCAGCAGGCTGACAGGGAACACCGGGGAGCTGTTTTTT,CASRLTGNTGELFF
TRBD1,TRBV27,NA,TRBJ1-1,TGTGCCAGCATTTCCCTCACACAGGGGCCCGCGAACACTGAAGCTTTCTTT,CASISLTQGPANTEAFF
TRBD2,TRBV9,NA,TRBJ2-2,TGTGCCAGCAGCGTAGGGGCGGCGGGGGTGAACACCGGGGAGCTGTTTTTT,CASSVGAAGVNTGELFF
NA,TRBV27,few,TRBJ1-2,TGTGTCAGCCTCCGTCTGGGCTACACCTTC,CVSLRLGYTF
TRBD1,TRBV2,few,TRBJ2-7,TGTGCCAGCAGGGGACAGGGGGCGGGCTCCTACGAGCAGTACTTC,CASRGQGAGSYEQYF
TRBD2,TRBV19,many,TRBJ2-1,TGTGCCAGTAGTATAACGGGGACTAGCGGGAGTTTCGGTGAGCAGTTCTTC,CASSITGTSGSFGEQFF
NA,TRBV6-6,NA,TRBJ2-7,TGTGCCAGCAGTTACTCGATTGGCTCCCCCGCCGAGCAGTACTTC,CASSYSIGSPAEQYF
NA,TRBV28,many,TRBJ2-5,TGTGCCAGCAGTTCCCCCGGAGGGGGTAAGGAGACCCAGTACTTC,CASSSPGGGKETQYF
TRBD2,TRBV6-2/TRBV6-3,NA,TRBJ2-4,TGTGCCAGCAGCTCGGGACTAGCGGGGGGGAAAAACATTCAGTACTTC,CASSSGLAGGKNIQYF
TRBD1,TRBV20-1,many,TRBJ1-4,TGCAGTGCTAGCACAGGGGGGAATGAAAAACTGTTTTTT,CSASTGGNEKLFF
NA,TRBV20-1,many,TRBJ2-3,TGCAGTGCTTTACCTGGAGAGGGAGCTGAGGCAGATACGCAGTATTTT,CSALPGEGAEADTQYF
TRBD1,TRBV30,NA,TRBJ2-7,TGTGCCTGGAGTCGGGACAGTAATAACGAGCAGTACTTC,CAWSRDSNNEQYF
NA,TRBV12-2,NA,TRBJ2-3,TGTGCAAGTCGCTTAGTATGCGGGAGTCACAGATACGCAGTATTT,CASRLVCGSHRYAVF
NA,TRBV5-1,NA,TRBJ2-7,TGCGCCAGCAGCTTGGGTCACGGGGGCGCGGCCGAGCAGTACTTT,CASSLGHGGAAEQYF